One T cell receptor beta chain is described in this entry. PCR used 60 Vbeta primers and 13 Jbeta primers. The repertoire was sequenced with immunoSEQ multiplex PCR; TCRdb's copy has only in-frame clones and lacks some. The profile shows 120,000 or so clones, around 79% of them singletons. The sample originates from a study of cytomegalovirus exposure and HLA in healthy donors. There are 13 residues in the CDR3. Trimming left V 10 bases short and J 0 bases short, with 10 bases between. Germline V CDR1 and CDR2: LNHDA, SQIVND (reference sequence). The sequenced sample consisted of PBMCs. The receptor was derived from a woman in her thirties or forties in good health and CMV-seronegative. This chain uses TRBV19 with TRBJ2-1; D is undetermined. The CDR3 spells CATSTGSYNEQFF. CDR3 nucleotides: TGTGCCACCTCGACTGGCTCCTACAATGAGCAGTTCTTC.